The 25 T cell receptor beta chains below come from one sample, sequenced in a study of graft-versus-host responses after intestinal transplantation. Using immunoSEQ multiplex PCR, the repertoire was profiled, and TCRdb retains in-frame clones only, with some absent. The data contain about 12,000 clones, 70% to 85% of them singletons. The sample in question was PBMCs, obtained around 310 days after intestinal transplant. Source of these receptors: a human patient who received an intestinal transplant, so some T cells may come from the graft donor.

This chain joins TRBV27 and TRBJ2-1; D is unclear. Per germline, CDR1 MNHEY and CDR2 SMNVEV (reference sequence). The CDR3 runs 12 residues. Trimming removed 2 bases at V and 3 bases at J, with 2 bases between. This CDR3 reads CASSLDYNEQFF. The CDR3 bases are TGTGCCAGCAGTTTAGACTACAATGAGCAGTTCTTC.

In DNA form, the CDR3 reads TGTGCCAGCAGCTTAGTTTTGGAATCTGAAGCTTTCTTT. Translating it yields CASSLVLESEAFF. The chain employs TRBV7-9 and TRBJ1-1, with D uncertain. Germline CDR1 reads SEHNR; CDR2 reads FQNEAQ (reference sequence). The CDR3 length is 13 residues. V was shortened by 1 base and J by 6 bases, with 9 bases between the two germline ends.

The chain combines TRBV18 with TRBJ1-1, with D possibly TRBD1 on 6 matching bases. This CDR3 comprises 18 residues. V gave up 4 bases and J gave up 3 bases, with 24 bases separating them. CDR1 and CDR2 (germline): KGHSH, LQKENI. The CDR3, as DNA: TGTGCCAGCTCACGGCCGGGGTTCAGGGGCGTAGATGACACTGAAGCTTTCTTT. As protein: CASSRPGFRGVDDTEAFF. Full variable domain (outside the CDR3, taken from reference TRBV18 and TRBJ1-1): NAGVMQNPRHLVRRRGQEARLRCSPMKGHSHVYWYRQLPEEGLKFMVYLQKENIIDESGMPKERFSAEFPKEGPSILRIQQVVRGDSAAYFCASSRPGFRGVDDTEAFFGQGTRLTVV.

As DNA, the CDR3 is TGCGCCAGCAGCAAAGGGGGCGGAAGCTCCTACAATGAGCAGTTCTTC. Amino acids: CASSKGGGSSYNEQFF. The V and J genes are TRBV4-3 and TRBJ2-1; 7 bases map to TRBD1. In germline, CDR1 is LGHNA, CDR2 YSLEER. V shed 5 bases and J 0 bases; nucleotides not matched to a gene: 7. CDR3 length: 16 residues.

This clone showed up just a few times. This chain uses TRBV7-3 with TRBJ2-3; either TRBD1 or TRBD2 may supply D (5 bases each). The CDR3 extends over 15 amino acids. Germline CDR1 SGHTA, CDR2 FQGTGA. Trimming took 4 bases from V and 0 from J, leaving 11 bases between them. The DNA for the CDR3 is TGTGCCAGCAGCTCCGGGGACGGGAGCACAGATACGCAGTATTTT. Translating gives CASSSGDGSTDTQYF.

The chain recombines TRBV4-3 with TRBJ1-1; D perhaps matches TRBD1 (6 bases). CDR3 size: 15 residues. Trimming removed 2 bases from V and 1 base from J, with 11 bases in between. The V gene's germline CDR1 is LGHNA and CDR2 YSLEER. The CDR3 sequence is CASSQNRARNTEAFF. CDR3 DNA sequence: TGCGCCAGCAGCCAAAACAGGGCTCGGAACACTGAAGCTTTCTTT.

The V gene is TRBV28, the J gene TRBJ1-1; no reliable D call. Germline CDR1 reads MDHEN; CDR2 reads SYDVKM. V was clipped by 5 bases and J by 0 bases, with 10 bases between them. The CDR3 loop spans 14 amino acids. This CDR3 is CASSIKGLNTEAFF. The CDR3 nucleotides read TGTGCCAGCAGTATAAAAGGGTTGAACACTGAAGCTTTCTTT.

The chain recombines TRBV5-1 with TRBJ2-1, with D possibly matching TRBD2 (5 bases). This CDR3 comprises 12 residues. Germline CDR1 SGHRS, CDR2 YFSETQ. V was trimmed by 3 bases and J by 8 bases, leaving 9 bases between them. CDR3 protein: CASSSSSHEQFF. The CDR3 DNA follows: TGCGCCAGCAGCTCCTCTAGCCATGAGCAGTTCTTC.

The genes are TRBV9 and TRBJ2-5; 8 bases are a match to TRBD2. Per the germline V gene, CDR1 is SGDLS and CDR2 is YYNGEE. The trim removed 4 bases at V and 2 bases at J, leaving 7 bases unmatched. The CDR3 loop spans 15 amino acids. The CDR3 DNA follows: TGTGCCAGCAGCCCCTGGGGCGGGAGGCAAGAGACCCAGTACTTC. Its protein is CASSPWGGRQETQYF.

The V and J genes are TRBV4-1 and TRBJ2-5; 14 bases line up with TRBD2. Trimming removed 0 bases from V and 2 bases from J; junction bases left unmatched: 5. The CDR3 has 18 residues. Germline values: CDR1 MGHRA, CDR2 YSYEKL. Here the CDR3 reads CASSQDPGLAGGQETQYF. The CDR3 coding sequence is TGCGCCAGCAGCCAAGATCCTGGACTAGCGGGAGGTCAAGAGACCCAGTACTTC.

CDR3 nucleotides: TGCGCCAGCAGTCAGTTCCGACAGCCGAGGCAAGAGACCCAGTACTTC. Translating gives CASSQFRQPRQETQYF. The chain recombines TRBV23-1 with TRBJ2-5, with D maybe TRBD1 (5 bases). TRBV23-1 is placed among ORFs of uncertain function. The V gene lost 3 bases and the J gene lost 2 bases, with 16 bases spanning the gap. There are 16 residues in the CDR3.

The chain couples TRBV7-3 to TRBJ2-3; 8 nucleotides match TRBD2. Germline V gives CDR1 SGHTA, CDR2 FQGTGA. CDR3 length: 17 residues. Trimming at V came to 3 bases and at J to 2 bases, leaving 10 bases not matched to a gene. Here the CDR3 DNA reads TGTGCCAGCAGCTTTGTTTCAAGCGGGAGTCTCACAGATACGCAGTATTTT. Residues: CASSFVSSGSLTDTQYF.

The chain links TRBV9 to TRBJ2-1; the D gene could be TRBD1 or TRBD2 (5 bases each). The ends were cut back, 0 bases at V and 2 bases at J, with 12 bases in the middle. There are 16 residues in the CDR3. Germline V gives CDR1 SGDLS, CDR2 YYNGEE. The CDR3 coding sequence is TGTGCCAGCAGCGTAGAACCGGGACCCGCCTACAATGAGCAGTTCTTC. Translated, it gives CASSVEPGPAYNEQFF.

The chain uses TRBV27 and TRBJ2-5, with D perhaps being TRBD1 or TRBD2 (5 bases each). Germline V lookup: CDR1 MNHEY, CDR2 SMNVEV (reference sequence). V shed 3 bases and J shed 9 bases, with 14 bases lying between them. The CDR3 length is 13 residues. CDR3 sequence: CASSLGDARPQYF. Here the CDR3 DNA reads TGTGCCAGCAGTTTGGGGGACGCCCGGCCCCAGTACTTC.

V and J are TRBV27 and TRBJ2-1, with 10 bases aligning to TRBD2. J lost 8 bases, V lost 5 bases, and 12 bases had no gene match. This CDR3 has 16 amino acids. CDR1 is MNHEY and CDR2 is SMNVEV in the germline V gene (reference sequence). In nucleotides, the CDR3 is TGTGCCAGCAGTCCCGCCCCGGGACTAGCGTATCATGAGCAGTTCTTC. This sequence encodes CASSPAPGLAYHEQFF.

The chain couples TRBV28 to TRBJ1-5; no firm D call. This CDR3 is 12 amino acids long. Germline CDR1 and CDR2: MDHEN and SYDVKM. V was shortened by 5 bases and J by 4 bases, with 6 bases between the two germline ends. The CDR3 nucleotides read TGTGCCAGCAGTAGAGGGAATCAGCCCCAGCATTTT. Translation gives CASSRGNQPQHF.

This chain links TRBV9 with TRBJ2-1; D is perhaps TRBD1 (5 bases). CDR3 length equals 11 residues. Germline V gives CDR1 SGDLS, CDR2 YYNGEE. Trimming removed 2 bases at V and 9 bases at J, with 6 bases between. In DNA form, the CDR3 reads TGTGCCAGCAGCGTTGGGGCTGAGCAGTTCTTC. Protein product: CASSVGAEQFF.

The J gene is TRBJ2-1, the V gene TRBV28; tentative D call: TRBD2 (5 bases). V was clipped by 6 bases and J by 3 bases, with 12 bases between them. The CDR3 spans 14 residues. Germline CDR1 is MDHEN and CDR2 is SYDVKM. The CDR3 is CASSTLVSYNEQFF. The CDR3 DNA sequence: TGTGCCAGCAGCACACTAGTTAGCTACAATGAGCAGTTCTTC.

The chain links TRBV2 to TRBJ2-1, with 7 bases aligning to TRBD2. CDR1 SNHLY and CDR2 FYNNEI come from the germline V gene. The CDR3 consists of 16 residues. The V and J ends lost 8 bases and 0 bases, in that order; junction bases with no gene match: 10. CDR3 protein: CASVPLSGNSYNEQFF. CDR3 bases: TGTGCCAGCGTGCCCCTAAGCGGGAACTCCTACAATGAGCAGTTCTTC.

The count of this clone is one. The J gene is TRBJ2-3, the V gene TRBV14, with D perhaps TRBD2 (5 bases). The V end lost 1 base, the J end lost 6 bases, and 20 bases lay between the germline ends. Germline lookup yields CDR1 SGHDN and CDR2 FVKESK. The CDR3 contains 17 residues. The CDR3 DNA reads TGTGCCAGCAGCCAAGGCGAATGGGAGAATCTTCCGGATACGCAGTATTTT. Its protein is CASSQGEWENLPDTQYF.

This chain connects TRBV7-6 to TRBJ2-2; TRBD2 agrees at 8 bases. The CDR3 spans 17 residues. Trimming at V came to 1 base and at J to 7 bases, leaving 11 bases not matched to a gene. Per the germline V gene, CDR1 is SGHVS and CDR2 is FNYEAQ. The DNA for the CDR3 is TGTGCCAGCAGCTTAGAAGCCGGGAGGGCCGGAAGCGGGGAGCTGTTTTTT. Its translation is CASSLEAGRAGSGELFF.

This clone appeared a few times. V usage is TRBV9 and J usage is TRBJ2-2; TRBD2 matches 10 bases. V trimming: 3 bases; J trimming: 4 bases; junction bases outside the gene matches: 3. Germline V gives CDR1 SGDLS, CDR2 YYNGEE. CDR3 length equals 15 residues. CDR3 protein: CASSETSGVTGELFF. The DNA of the CDR3 is TGTGCCAGCAGCGAAACTAGCGGGGTCACCGGGGAGCTGTTTTTT.

V gene TRBV19 combines with J gene TRBJ2-1; D tentatively fits TRBD1 or TRBD2 (5 bases each). Germline CDR1 LNHDA, CDR2 SQIVND (reference sequence). Trimming stripped 0 bases from V and 9 bases from J, with 12 bases between. The CDR3 loop spans 14 amino acids. The CDR3 region has the DNA TGTGCCAGTAGTATAGAGATATTAGGGACTGAGCAGTTCTTC. Translation gives CASSIEILGTEQFF.

The CDR3, as DNA: TGTGCCAGCAGCGTAGGAGTAGCGGGAACAGATACGCAGTATTTT. It yields the protein CASSVGVAGTDTQYF. The rearrangement uses TRBV9 and TRBJ2-3, with 8 positions matching TRBD2. This CDR3 is built from 15 residues. Germline CDR1 and CDR2: SGDLS and YYNGEE. The ends lost 0 bases at V and 3 bases at J; junction bases unmatched: 3. Using reference TRBV9 and TRBJ2-3 for the parts outside the CDR3, the full variable domain is DSGVTQTPKHLITATGQRVTLRCSPRSGDLSVYWYQQSLDQGLQFLIQYYNGEERAKGNILERFSAQQFPDLHSELNLSSLELGDSALYFCASSVGVAGTDTQYFGPGTRLTVL.

The rearrangement uses TRBV18 and TRBJ2-5; D could derive from TRBD1 or TRBD2 (6 bases each). The CDR3 is 12 amino acids. Trimming cost V 6 bases and J 7 bases, with 12 bases left between them. CDR1 is KGHSH and CDR2 is LQKENI in the germline V gene. The CDR3: CASSTGAGTQYF. In DNA form, the CDR3 reads TGTGCCAGCTCGACGGGGGCCGGGACCCAGTACTTC.